This TCR beta chain came from a study of blood T cell repertoires in COVID-19. Study-wide background: Sources were T cells, B-cell-depleted T cells, or PBMCs; the material itself was cDNA or gDNA.

Trimming removed 6 bases from V and 6 bases from J; junction bases left unmatched: 12. The length of the CDR3 is 15 residues. Germline V CDR1 and CDR2: MNHEY, SVGAGI. Data came from immunoSEQ multiplex PCR; TCRdb stores just in-frame clones and leaves some out. Of about 70,000 clones in the sample, approximately 83% are singletons; the top ten hold around 12%. Sequences were obtained from peripheral blood. The chain employs TRBV6-5 and TRBJ2-7; 9 bases agree with TRBD1. The origin of this receptor is a human donor in a cohort sampled during active COVID-19. CDR3 DNA sequence: TGTGCCAGCAGAAACGATTGGACAGGGGACACCGAGCAGTACTTC. Translating gives CASRNDWTGDTEQYF.